These 31 T cell receptor beta chains originate from one sample sequenced in a study of shared clonotypes between healthy human individuals (TCRdb year 2020). The library was prepared using the immunoSEQ multiplex PCR assay. TCRdb re-hosts the immuneACCESS table, in-frame sequences only. Its copies lack some clones; in the studies checked, an unresolved V gene accounts for under half of them, and the cause for the rest is not known. This sample lists some 1 million clones; around 74% were detected once. The ten largest clones add up to approximately 1.5% of the sample. The specimen was memory CD4+ T cells sorted from blood. Interpreted using the paper, the cell subset or site label stands for: CD45RA-negative fraction. The receptors were sampled from a man aged 18 to 30 in good health.

This clone appeared many times. The rearrangement joins TRBV6-5 to TRBJ2-5; D possibly corresponds to TRBD2 (7 bases). Deletions cut 6 bases from V and 2 bases from J, with 13 bases between. The CDR3 totals 14 residues. CDR1 and CDR2 from the germline V gene are MNHEY and SVGAGI. This CDR3 is CASRLRGAQETQYF. CDR3 nucleotides: TGTGCCAGCAGACTTCGGGGGGCACAAGAGACCCAGTACTTC.

There are a few counts of this clone. The chain joins TRBV7-2 to TRBJ2-3, with D uncertain. V gave up 5 bases and J gave up 2 bases, with 14 bases separating them. There are 15 residues in the CDR3. CDR1 and CDR2 (germline): SGHTA, FQGNSA. CDR3 in amino acids: CASSPGYRATDTQYF. CDR3 DNA sequence: TGTGCCAGCAGCCCCGGTTACCGGGCCACAGATACGCAGTATTTT.

This clone showed up just a few times. The chain carries TRBV19 and TRBJ2-1; weak D call: TRBD1 (5 bases). CDR3 size: 11 residues. Trimming took 1 base from V and 13 from J, leaving 8 bases between them. Germline V lookup: CDR1 LNHDA, CDR2 SQIVND (reference sequence). The CDR3 protein is CASSIVGAQFF. CDR3 coding DNA: TGTGCCAGTAGTATAGTTGGGGCTCAGTTCTTC.

This clone has ten or more counts. The CDR3 loop reads CASIGTGWTEAFF. The CDR3 nucleotides are TGTGCCAGCATCGGGACAGGATGGACTGAAGCTTTCTTT. The chain joins TRBV7-9 to TRBJ1-1; 8 bases match TRBD1. The germline CDR1 and CDR2 sequences are SEHNR and FQNEAQ (reference sequence). J lost 5 bases, V lost 7 bases, and 6 bases had no gene match. This CDR3 has 13 residues.

J is TRBJ1-6 and V is TRBV5-1; TRBD1 might be the D (5 bases). The germline V gene has CDR1 SGHRS and CDR2 YFSETQ. V lost 0 bases, J lost 6 bases, and 10 bases lay in between. The CDR3 length is 15 residues. CDR3: CASSLEGLSNSPLHF. The CDR3 bases are TGCGCCAGCAGCTTGGAGGGGCTATCTAATTCACCCCTCCACTTT.

The chain recombines TRBV6-5 with TRBJ1-2; unclear D gene. Germline loops: CDR1 MNHEY, CDR2 SVGAGI. This CDR3 comprises 14 residues. With 6 bases removed from V and 6 bases from J, the gap between germline ends came to 17 bases. In DNA form, the CDR3 reads TGTGCCAGCAGCCCCGAATATGCCTCTCATGGCTACACCTTC. This encodes CASSPEYASHGYTF.

The chain carries TRBV7-2 and TRBJ1-6; weak D call: TRBD1 (5 bases). Germline lookup yields CDR1 SGHTA and CDR2 FQGNSA. V was shortened by 1 base and J by 8 bases, with 12 bases between the two germline ends. This CDR3 region has 15 residues. The CDR3 is CASSLGRGLYSPLHF. DNA of the CDR3: TGTGCCAGCAGCTTAGGAAGGGGCCTCTATTCACCCCTCCACTTT.

Only a few counts were recorded for this clone. The rearrangement links TRBV30 to TRBJ1-2, with TRBD1 identical over 8 bases. CDR1 is GTSNPN, CDR2 SVGIG, per germline (reference sequence). V gave up 0 bases and J gave up 7 bases; unmatched junction bases: 7. CDR3 size: 14 residues. CDR3 sequence: CAWSVDKQGGGYTF. The CDR3 DNA is TGTGCCTGGAGTGTGGATAAACAGGGGGGTGGCTACACCTTC. Full variable domain (outside the CDR3, taken from reference TRBV30 and TRBJ1-2): SQTIHQWPATLVQPVGSPLSLECTVEGTSNPNLYWYRQAAGRGLQLLFYSVGIGQISSEVPQNLSASRPQDRQFILSSKKLLLSDSGFYLCAWSVDKQGGGYTFGSGTRLTVV.

The gene calls are TRBV5-6 and TRBJ2-7, with D uncertain. The CDR3 runs 11 residues. The V end lost 4 bases, the J end lost 4 bases, and 6 bases lay between the germline ends. CDR1 is SGHDT and CDR2 is YYEEEE in the germline V gene. The CDR3 DNA sequence: TGTGCCAGCAGCCGATCATACGAGCAGTACTTC. Residues: CASSRSYEQYF.

This clone was observed at least ten times. The chain employs TRBV7-9 and TRBJ2-7; no clear D gene. CDR1 SEHNR and CDR2 FQNEAQ come from the germline V gene (reference sequence). Trimming pared 2 bases from V and 1 base from J, leaving 6 bases between. The CDR3 is made up of 13 amino acids. The CDR3: CASSLWPSYEQYF. The CDR3 DNA follows: TGTGCCAGCAGCTTATGGCCGTCCTACGAGCAGTACTTC.

This clone was detected only a few times. The V call is TRBV11-2, the J call TRBJ1-2; D is unclear. CDR1 and CDR2 (germline): SGHAT, FQNNGV. The CDR3 is 13 residues long. V dropped 5 bases and J dropped 8 bases, with 15 bases sitting between them. CDR3 DNA sequence: TGTGCCAGCAGCCCGCAAGCAGGCGTGGGCTACACCTTC. Protein product: CASSPQAGVGYTF. Full variable domain (rest looked up from reference TRBV11-2 and TRBJ1-2): EAGVAQSPRYKIIEKRQSVAFWCNPISGHATLYWYQQILGQGPKLLIQFQNNGVVDDSQLPKDRFSAERLKGVDSTLKIQPAKLEDSAVYLCASSPQAGVGYTFGSGTRLTVV.

The sample holds many counts of this clone. The rearrangement links TRBV19 to TRBJ2-1; 11 bases are a match to TRBD2. V gave up 2 bases and J gave up 5 bases; unmatched junction bases: 2. Germline values: CDR1 LNHDA, CDR2 SQIVND (reference sequence). This CDR3 has 15 amino acids. CDR3 sequence (DNA): TGTGCCAGTAGTATAAGGACTAGCGGGCACAATGAGCAGTTCTTC. Its protein product is CASSIRTSGHNEQFF. Full variable domain (rest looked up from reference TRBV19 and TRBJ2-1): DGGITQSPKYLFRKEGQNVTLSCEQNLNHDAMYWYRQDPGQGLRLIYYSQIVNDFQKGDIAEGYSVSREKKESFPLTVTSAQKNPTAFYLCASSIRTSGHNEQFFGPGTRLTVL.

The CDR3, as DNA: TGTGCCAGCAGCTCCCGGACAGGGGGATTACAAGAGACCCAGTACTTC. Its protein is CASSSRTGGLQETQYF. The V and J genes are TRBV5-4 and TRBJ2-5; TRBD1 matches at 10 bases. Germline CDR1 reads SGHNT; CDR2 reads YYREEE (reference sequence). Trimming at V came to 3 bases and at J to 2 bases, leaving 7 bases not matched to a gene. The CDR3 extends over 16 amino acids. The whole variable domain, filled in from reference TRBV5-4 and TRBJ2-5, reads ETGVTQSPTHLIKTRGQQVTLRCSSQSGHNTVSWYQQALGQGPQFIFQYYREEENGRGNFPPRFSGLQFPNYSSELNVNALELDDSALYLCASSSRTGGLQETQYFGPGTRLLVL.

The rearrangement joins TRBV6-1 to TRBJ1-1; D possibly corresponds to TRBD1 (6 bases). Trimming removed 5 bases at V and 5 bases at J, with 15 bases between. Germline CDR1 reads MNHNS; CDR2 reads SASEGT. The length of the CDR3 is 14 residues. The CDR3 coding sequence is TGTGCCAGCAGTCAAACTAGGGGGGGGACTGAAGCTTTCTTT. It is translated as CASSQTRGGTEAFF.

This clone was seen just once. The rearrangement uses TRBV5-6 and TRBJ1-2; tentative D call: TRBD1 (6 bases). CDR1 and CDR2 (germline): SGHDT, YYEEEE. The CDR3 is 15 residues long. Trimming stripped 4 bases from V and 10 bases from J, with 23 bases between. CDR3 nucleotide sequence: TGTGCCAGCAGCCACGACAGGTGGGACGCGAGATTCTACACCTTC. Amino acids: CASSHDRWDARFYTF. The full variable domain, completed using reference TRBV5-6 and TRBJ1-2, is DAGVTQSPTHLIKTRGQQVTLRCSPKSGHDTVSWYQQALGQGPQFIFQYYEEEERQRGNFPDRFSGHQFPNYSSELNVNALLLGDSALYLCASSHDRWDARFYTFGSGTRLTVV.

The genes are TRBV2 and TRBJ2-3; 8 bases are a match to TRBD2. The germline gives CDR1 SNHLY, CDR2 FYNNEI. The length of the CDR3 is 13 residues. The DNA of the CDR3 is TGTGGCTCAGAGCGGGAGTTGGCAGATACGCAGTATTTT. Protein product: CGSERELADTQYF.

This clone turned up a few times. The sample holds other DNA sequences that translate to the same CDR3. The chain recombines TRBV5-4 with TRBJ2-2; tentatively, D is TRBD1 (6 bases). This CDR3 is 14 amino acids long. The germline CDR1 and CDR2 sequences are SGHNT and YYREEE (reference sequence). The V end lost 4 bases, the J end lost 2 bases, and 9 bases lay between the germline ends. CDR3 DNA sequence: TGTGCCAGCAGCCCGGGACAAAACACCGGGGAGCTGTTTTTT. It is translated as CASSPGQNTGELFF.

This clone was recorded many times. The chain recombines TRBV30 with TRBJ2-1; TRBD2 matches at 9 bases. V shed 7 bases and J 6 bases; nucleotides not matched to a gene: 7. Germline CDR1 and CDR2: GTSNPN and SVGIG (reference sequence). The CDR3 extends over 13 amino acids. The CDR3 protein is CALVAGVGNEQFF. DNA for the CDR3: TGTGCCTTAGTAGCGGGAGTAGGCAATGAGCAGTTCTTC.

The CDR3 nucleotides read TGTGCCAGCAGTGATAGCATTCTAGCGGGAGTAAATAATGAGCAGTTCTTC. Translating it yields CASSDSILAGVNNEQFF. The chain employs TRBV6-4 and TRBJ2-1; 10 positions match TRBD2. This CDR3 is 17 amino acids long. Per germline, CDR1 MRHNA and CDR2 SNTAGT. V was pared by 3 bases and J by 7 bases, with 12 bases of the junction left unmatched.

V usage is TRBV27 and J usage is TRBJ1-5; no firm D call. The CDR3 spans 15 residues. Trimming took 2 bases from V and 0 from J, leaving 8 bases between them. Germline V gene lookup returns CDR1 MNHEY and CDR2 SMNVEV (reference sequence). For the CDR3, the DNA is TGTGCCAGCAGTTTAGGGGTCTATAGCAATCAGCCCCAGCATTTT. Its protein product is CASSLGVYSNQPQHF.

The V gene is TRBV28, the J gene TRBJ1-4; TRBD1 might be the D (5 bases). This CDR3 region has 15 residues. Germline CDR1 and CDR2: MDHEN and SYDVKM. V lost 7 bases, J lost 1 base, and 13 bases lay in between. The chain's CDR3 is CASMGPRRTNEKLFF. The CDR3 bases are TGTGCCAGCATGGGGCCTCGGCGAACTAATGAAAAACTGTTTTTT.

The V call is TRBV30, the J call TRBJ1-3; perhaps TRBD1 as D (6 bases). Trimming cost V 0 bases and J 0 bases, with 12 bases left between them. CDR1 and CDR2 (germline): GTSNPN, SVGIG (reference sequence). This CDR3 contains 16 residues. CDR3 sequence: CAWSVRQVNSGNTIYF. The CDR3 DNA follows: TGTGCCTGGAGTGTACGACAGGTAAACTCTGGAAACACCATATATTTT.

The chain links TRBV5-6 to TRBJ1-2, with D maybe TRBD1 (6 bases). Trimming took 2 bases from V and 11 from J, leaving 13 bases between them. The length of the CDR3 is 12 residues. Germline CDR1 and CDR2: SGHDT and YYEEEE. This CDR3 reads CASSLWDIAYTF. The CDR3 DNA reads as TGTGCCAGCAGCTTATGGGACATCGCGTACACCTTC.

The chain employs TRBV14 and TRBJ2-1; TRBD1 matches 9 bases. This CDR3 has 14 residues. Losses at the gene ends were 5 bases for V and 3 bases for J; bases not matched to a gene: 2. Germline V gene data show CDR1 as SGHDN and CDR2 as FVKESK. CDR3 in amino acids: CASSGQGIYNEQFF. CDR3 nucleotides: TGTGCCAGCAGCGGACAGGGGATCTACAATGAGCAGTTCTTC.

On this clone itself: This specimen includes other DNA sequences encoding the same CDR3. The DNA for the CDR3 is TGCGCCAGCAGCTTGGGCGGTCTAGCCAAAAACATTCAGTACTTC. This codes for CASSLGGLAKNIQYF. The V call is TRBV5-1, the J call TRBJ2-4; D ambiguous. CDR3 length: 15 residues. The germline gives CDR1 SGHRS, CDR2 YFSETQ. V was cut by 0 bases and J by 0 bases, with 7 bases left in between. Supplemented by reference TRBV5-1 and TRBJ2-4, the full variable domain reads KAGVTQTPRYLIKTRGQQVTLSCSPISGHRSVSWYQQTPGQGLQFLFEYFSETQRNKGNFPGRFSGRQFSNSRSEMNVSTLELGDSALYLCASSLGGLAKNIQYFGAGTRLSVL.

The chain joins TRBV14 to TRBJ2-1; D is unresolved. Trimming took 4 bases from V and 0 from J, leaving 10 bases between them. Looked up from germline, CDR1 is SGHDN and CDR2 is FVKESK. This CDR3 has 15 residues. The CDR3, as DNA: TGTGCCAGCAGCCTCTTTCTCAGCTCCTACAATGAGCAGTTCTTC. This encodes CASSLFLSSYNEQFF.

The chain is built from TRBV9 and TRBJ1-4, with D possibly matching TRBD1 (5 bases). The CDR3 loop spans 15 amino acids. V was pared by 0 bases and J by 4 bases, with 10 bases between. Germline V gives CDR1 SGDLS, CDR2 YYNGEE. CDR3 sequence reads: CASSVVPGDNEKLFF. CDR3 nucleotide sequence: TGTGCCAGCAGCGTAGTACCGGGGGATAATGAAAAACTGTTTTTT. The complete variable domain, with remaining parts taken from reference TRBV9 and TRBJ1-4, reads DSGVTQTPKHLITATGQRVTLRCSPRSGDLSVYWYQQSLDQGLQFLIQYYNGEERAKGNILERFSAQQFPDLHSELNLSSLELGDSALYFCASSVVPGDNEKLFFGSGTQLSVL.

This clone was found once. The V gene is TRBV5-4, the J gene TRBJ1-2, with 7 bases lining up with TRBD1. The V and J ends lost 4 bases and 6 bases, in that order; junction bases with no gene match: 9. The CDR3 sequence is 14 residues long. Germline CDR1 reads SGHNT; CDR2 reads YYREEE (reference sequence). The CDR3, as DNA: TGTGCCAGCAGCCCCAATGACAGGGCAGATGGCTACACCTTC. It yields the protein CASSPNDRADGYTF.

V is TRBV7-2 and J is TRBJ2-5; TRBD2 aligns across 11 bases. The germline gives CDR1 SGHTA, CDR2 FQGNSA. The CDR3 sequence is 15 residues long. The V gene end was trimmed by 3 bases and the J gene end by 5 bases; junction bases not matched to a gene: 5. The CDR3 DNA reads as TGTGCCAGCAGCTTGACTAGCGGGATGGGGGAGACCCAGTACTTC. Translating gives CASSLTSGMGETQYF.

The chain combines TRBV6-5 with TRBJ1-2, with a tentative D call TRBD1 (6 bases). The germline V gene encodes CDR1 MNHEY and CDR2 SVGAGI. V shed 5 bases and J shed 8 bases, with 15 bases lying between them. The CDR3 is 13 residues long. CDR3 DNA: TGTGCCAGCAGTCTCACAGGGACGAGAGGCTACACCTTC. This gives the protein CASSLTGTRGYTF.

The chain has TRBV15 and TRBJ1-1; 8 bases agree with TRBD1. Looked up from germline, CDR1 is LNHNV and CDR2 is YYDKDF (reference sequence). V shed 1 base, J shed 7 bases, and the junction held 8 bases outside the gene matches. The CDR3 extends over 15 amino acids. This CDR3 reads CATSRARQGAVEAFF. CDR3 DNA sequence: TGTGCCACCAGCAGAGCTCGCCAGGGGGCTGTTGAAGCTTTCTTT.